The sequence of this TCR beta chain was determined in a study of blood T cell repertoires in COVID-19. Looked up from germline, CDR1 is MNHEY and CDR2 is SVGEGT. The CDR3 spans 13 residues. V was pared by 5 bases and J by 12 bases, with 19 bases between. Only in-frame clones appear in the TCRdb table, and some are missing; sequencing was by immunoSEQ multiplex PCR. This table holds about 300,000 clones, about 89% found once. The clonotype comes from a woman younger than 30 who had recovered from COVID-19. This chain connects TRBV6-2 or TRBV6-3 to TRBJ1-1, with TRBD1 as a possible D gene (6 bases). What was sequenced was PBMCs or T cells enriched from blood (not recorded which). The CDR3 loop is CASSRTLTGLSFF. The CDR3 nucleotides are TGTGCCAGCAGTCGAACTTTGACAGGTCTGTCTTTCTTT.